This TCR beta chain was sequenced for a study of cytomegalovirus exposure and HLA in healthy donors (TCRdb year 2017). Study-level background: A later analysis indicated that the 130 or so validation repertoires were generated on the platform also employed for the approximately 700 repertoires of the first cohort. The aim of the study was to test whether cataloging public T cell receptors could identify signatures of past pathogen exposure. A separate validation cohort of over a hundred different subjects was used in addition to the 666-subject first cohort. To predict cytomegalovirus infection status, the study combined high-throughput TCR immunosequencing, statistical association of individual TCRs with disease status, and machine learning.

The donors were included in the validation cohort of roughly 130 subjects, a group kept apart from the roughly 700-subject first cohort. As regards this clone: Which antigen it targets is not known. No base-level quality is on record; no much larger clone is a single base apart.

Library preparation was by the immunoSEQ multiplex PCR assay. Per the source publication's procedure: A statistical classification framework was developed to diagnose cytomegalovirus status using the catalog of TCR beta chain sequences. Not all clones reach the TCRdb copy of this immuneACCESS table, which keeps in-frame sequences only. Checked studies attribute under half of the gap to unresolved V genes and leave the rest unexplained. Clone size and the V and J calls come from that table; the DNA yielded D and trimming. Recorded for this sample are 130,000 to 150,000 clones; 85% to 90% of them occurred a single time. The ten biggest clones cover just under 3% of the sample. Ends trimmed: V by 3 bases, J by 1 base; bases unmatched to a gene: 4. The CDR3 holds 16 amino acids from the cysteine to the phenylalanine. Only the CDR3 part of the read is kept: 48 bases, read in frame from the first base. CDR1 and CDR2 are read off the germline V gene as SGHTS and YDEGEE.

Overall results and qualifications from the work: Cytomegalovirus status was reported to be diagnosed by the classifier with high specificity and sensitivity in both the original and validation cohorts. A few of the identified cytomegalovirus-associated TCR beta chains were confirmed in vitro to be specific for cytomegalovirus antigens. A later analysis found that TCRs clustered in the first cohort also tended to co-occur in the 110 or so validation repertoires, with just under 95% of cluster scores above 0. The authors suggested that the approach could potentially be extended to other disease states and immunological phenotypes. In the study, around 160 TCR beta chains were listed as associated with cytomegalovirus. Across donors, most TCR sequences were observed very rarely, whereas some public TCRs were present in many individuals. A later analysis lacked HLA typing for the validation cohort, so it scored co-occurrence in that cohort across all 110 or so repertoires.

Sequencing was performed on PBMCs. The receptor was isolated from a man aged 18 to 29 in good health and CMV-seronegative. This chain is built from TRBV5-8 and TRBJ2-2; TRBD1 fits 9 bases in the junction. This receptor has the CDR3 CASSSPGQGNTGELFF. The DNA is TGTGCCAGCAGCTCGCCGGGACAGGGGAACACCGGGGAGCTGTTTTTT.